The clone carrying this T cell receptor (beta chain) occurred many times. What it binds is unknown. Naive CD4+ T cells were purified with Tregs depleted by CD25. TCRdb analysed the 5' RACE reads with MiXCR anew, one entry per CDR3 protein. The profile shows about 54,000 distinct CDR3 sequences, over 15% of them singletons. Study findings and constraints: In terms of TCR gene usage, tumor memory CD4+ T cells clustered together with blood and lymph node memory CD4+ cells, as well as with lymph node naive CD4+ cells.

The CDR3 covers 10 residues. V lost 3 bases and J lost 4, with 3 bases in between. Germline lookup yields CDR1 SQVTM and CDR2 ANQGSEA. The chain has TRBV29-1 and TRBJ1-2; D call uncertain. Sequenced: naive CD4+ T cells sorted from blood. Subset indicated: naive CD4+ T cells, CD4+CD45RA+CD25-. This receptor was obtained from a female donor with breast cancer. The CDR3 DNA reads TGCAGCGTTGATAGCTATGGCTACACCTTC. This gives the protein CSVDSYGYTF.